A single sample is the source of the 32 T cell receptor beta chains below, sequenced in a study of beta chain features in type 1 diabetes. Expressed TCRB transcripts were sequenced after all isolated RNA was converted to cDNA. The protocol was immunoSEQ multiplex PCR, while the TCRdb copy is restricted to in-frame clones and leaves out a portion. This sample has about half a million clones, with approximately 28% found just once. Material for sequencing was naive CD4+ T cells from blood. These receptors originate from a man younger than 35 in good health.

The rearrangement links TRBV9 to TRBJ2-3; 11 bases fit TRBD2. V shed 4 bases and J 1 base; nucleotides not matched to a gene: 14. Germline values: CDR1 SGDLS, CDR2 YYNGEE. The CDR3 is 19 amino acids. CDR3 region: CASSPGLAEGLGGTDTQYF. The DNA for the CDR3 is TGTGCCAGCAGCCCGGGACTAGCGGAGGGACTAGGTGGCACAGATACGCAGTATTTT.

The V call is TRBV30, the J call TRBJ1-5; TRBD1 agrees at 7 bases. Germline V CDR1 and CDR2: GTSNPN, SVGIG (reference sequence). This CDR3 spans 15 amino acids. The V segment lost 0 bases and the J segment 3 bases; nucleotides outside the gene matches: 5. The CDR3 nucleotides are TGTGCCTGGAGTGTGTCAGGGGGTTTCAATCAGCCCCAGCATTTT. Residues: CAWSVSGGFNQPQHF.

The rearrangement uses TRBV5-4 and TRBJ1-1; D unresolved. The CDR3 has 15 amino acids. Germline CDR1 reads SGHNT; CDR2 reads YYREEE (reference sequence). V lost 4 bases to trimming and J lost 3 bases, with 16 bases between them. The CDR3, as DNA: TGTGCCAGCAGCCCCTCGCGGCGGTGGGACACTGAAGCTTTCTTT. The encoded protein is CASSPSRRWDTEAFF.

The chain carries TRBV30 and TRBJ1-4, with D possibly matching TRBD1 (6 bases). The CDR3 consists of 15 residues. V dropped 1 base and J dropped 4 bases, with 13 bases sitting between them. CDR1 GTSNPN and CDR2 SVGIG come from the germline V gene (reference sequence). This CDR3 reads CAWSGRQVFNEKLFF. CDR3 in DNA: TGTGCCTGGAGTGGCAGACAGGTCTTTAATGAAAAACTGTTTTTT.

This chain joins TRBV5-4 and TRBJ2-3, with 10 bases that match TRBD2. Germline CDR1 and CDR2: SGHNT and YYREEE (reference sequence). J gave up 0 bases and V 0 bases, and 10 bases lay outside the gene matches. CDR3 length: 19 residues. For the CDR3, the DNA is TGTGCCAGCAGCTTGGACCTCAAGGGACTAGCGCTTAGCACAGATACGCAGTATTTT. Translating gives CASSLDLKGLALSTDTQYF.

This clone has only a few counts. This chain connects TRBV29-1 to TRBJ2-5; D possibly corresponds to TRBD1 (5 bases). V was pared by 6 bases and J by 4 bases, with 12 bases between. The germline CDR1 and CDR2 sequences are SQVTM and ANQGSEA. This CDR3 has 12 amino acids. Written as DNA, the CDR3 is TGCAGCGTCTTCGCAGGGCCAGAGACCCAGTACTTC. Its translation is CSVFAGPETQYF. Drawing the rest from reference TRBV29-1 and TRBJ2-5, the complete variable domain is SAVISQKPSRDICQRGTSLTIQCQVDSQVTMMFWYRQQPGQSLTLIATANQGSEATYESGFVIDKFPISRPNLTFSTLTVSNMSPEDSSIYLCSVFAGPETQYFGPGTRLLVL.

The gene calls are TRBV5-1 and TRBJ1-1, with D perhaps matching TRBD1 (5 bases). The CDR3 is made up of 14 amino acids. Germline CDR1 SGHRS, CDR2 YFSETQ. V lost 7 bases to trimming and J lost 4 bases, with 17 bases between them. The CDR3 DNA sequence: TGCGCCAGCGGCCTAGACAGAGAGGGCACTGAAGCTTTCTTT. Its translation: CASGLDREGTEAFF.

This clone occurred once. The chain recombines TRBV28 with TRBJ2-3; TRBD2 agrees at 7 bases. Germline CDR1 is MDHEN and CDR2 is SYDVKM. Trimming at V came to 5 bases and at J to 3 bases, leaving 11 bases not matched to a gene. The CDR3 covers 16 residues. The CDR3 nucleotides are TGTGCCAGCAGTCCCCTCGGGCGGGAGATAACAGATACGCAGTATTTT. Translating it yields CASSPLGREITDTQYF.

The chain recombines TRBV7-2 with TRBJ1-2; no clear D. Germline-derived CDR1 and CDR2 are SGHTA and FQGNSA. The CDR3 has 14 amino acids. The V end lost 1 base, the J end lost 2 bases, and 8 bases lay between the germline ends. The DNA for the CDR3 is TGTGCCAGCAGCTTAGAGGCCAGCAACTATGGCTACACCTTC. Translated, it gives CASSLEASNYGYTF.

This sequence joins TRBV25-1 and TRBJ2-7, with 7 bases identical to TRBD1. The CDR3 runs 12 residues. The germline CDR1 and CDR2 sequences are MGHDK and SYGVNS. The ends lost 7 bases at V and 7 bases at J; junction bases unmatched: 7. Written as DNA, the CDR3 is TGTGCCAGCAAGGGGGCGTCTGGTGAGCAGTACTTC. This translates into CASKGASGEQYF.

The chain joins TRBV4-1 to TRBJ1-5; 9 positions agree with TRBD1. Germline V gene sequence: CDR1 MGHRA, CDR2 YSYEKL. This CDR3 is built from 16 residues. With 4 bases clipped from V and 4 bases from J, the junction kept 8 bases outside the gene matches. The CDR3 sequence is CASSPGTGQGNQPQHF. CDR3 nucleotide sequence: TGCGCCAGCAGCCCAGGGACAGGGCAGGGGAATCAGCCCCAGCATTTT.

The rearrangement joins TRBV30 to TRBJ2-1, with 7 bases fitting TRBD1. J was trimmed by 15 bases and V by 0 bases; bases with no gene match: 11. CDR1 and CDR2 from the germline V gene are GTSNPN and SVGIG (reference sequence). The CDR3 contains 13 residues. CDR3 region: CAWSVRLQGIAFF. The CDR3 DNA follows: TGTGCCTGGAGTGTACGGTTACAGGGGATCGCGTTCTTC. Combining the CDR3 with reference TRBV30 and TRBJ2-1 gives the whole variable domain SQTIHQWPATLVQPVGSPLSLECTVEGTSNPNLYWYRQAAGRGLQLLFYSVGIGQISSEVPQNLSASRPQDRQFILSSKKLLLSDSGFYLCAWSVRLQGIAFFGPGTRLTVL.

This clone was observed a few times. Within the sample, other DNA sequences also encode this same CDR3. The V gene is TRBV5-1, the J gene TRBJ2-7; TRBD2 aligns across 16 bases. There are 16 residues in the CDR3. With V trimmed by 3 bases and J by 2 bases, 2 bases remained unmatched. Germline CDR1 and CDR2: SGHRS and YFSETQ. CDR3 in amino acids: CASSSGTSGRAYEQYF. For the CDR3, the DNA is TGCGCCAGCAGCTCCGGGACTAGCGGGAGGGCCTACGAGCAGTACTTC.

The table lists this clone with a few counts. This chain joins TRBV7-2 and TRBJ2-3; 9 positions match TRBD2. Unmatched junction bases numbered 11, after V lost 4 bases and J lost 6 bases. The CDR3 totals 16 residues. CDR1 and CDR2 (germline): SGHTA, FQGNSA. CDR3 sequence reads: CASSSVGLAGFDTQYF. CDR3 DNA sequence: TGTGCCAGCAGCTCAGTGGGACTAGCAGGTTTCGATACGCAGTATTTT.

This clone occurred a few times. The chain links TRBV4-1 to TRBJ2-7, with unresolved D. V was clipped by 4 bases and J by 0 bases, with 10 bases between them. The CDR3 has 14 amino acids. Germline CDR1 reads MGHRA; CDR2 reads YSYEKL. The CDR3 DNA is TGCGCCAGCAGCCGCGATGTTAACTCCTACGAGCAGTACTTC. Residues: CASSRDVNSYEQYF.

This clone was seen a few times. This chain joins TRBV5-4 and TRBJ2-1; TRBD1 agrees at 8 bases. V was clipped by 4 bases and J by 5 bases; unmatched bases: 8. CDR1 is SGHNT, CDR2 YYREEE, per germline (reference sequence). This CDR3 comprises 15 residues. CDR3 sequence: CASSIRTGSDNEQFF. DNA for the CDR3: TGTGCCAGCAGCATAAGGACAGGGTCGGACAATGAGCAGTTCTTC.

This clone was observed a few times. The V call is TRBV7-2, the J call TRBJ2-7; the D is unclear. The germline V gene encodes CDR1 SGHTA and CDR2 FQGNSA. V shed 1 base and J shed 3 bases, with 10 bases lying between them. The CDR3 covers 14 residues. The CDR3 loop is CASSLDAGNYEQYF. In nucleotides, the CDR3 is TGTGCCAGCAGCTTAGATGCAGGAAACTACGAGCAGTACTTC.

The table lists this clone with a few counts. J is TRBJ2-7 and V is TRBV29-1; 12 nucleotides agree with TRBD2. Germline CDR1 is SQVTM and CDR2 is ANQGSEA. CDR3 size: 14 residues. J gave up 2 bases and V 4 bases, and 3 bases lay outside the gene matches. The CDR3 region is CSVAGLAGPYEQYF. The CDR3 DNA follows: TGCAGCGTTGCCGGACTAGCGGGACCCTACGAGCAGTACTTC.

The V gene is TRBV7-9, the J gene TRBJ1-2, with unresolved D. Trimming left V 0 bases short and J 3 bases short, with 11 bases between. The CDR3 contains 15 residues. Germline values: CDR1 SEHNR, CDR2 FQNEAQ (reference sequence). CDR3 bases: TGTGCCAGCAGCTTAGCTGGCCAGGCATACTATGGCTACACCTTC. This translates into CASSLAGQAYYGYTF.

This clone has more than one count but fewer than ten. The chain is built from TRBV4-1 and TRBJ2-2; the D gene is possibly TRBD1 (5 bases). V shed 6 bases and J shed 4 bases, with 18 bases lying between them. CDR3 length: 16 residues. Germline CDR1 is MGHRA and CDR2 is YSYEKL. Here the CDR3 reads CASSPGPQGSTGELFF. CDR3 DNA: TGCGCCAGCAGTCCCGGGCCTCAGGGTTCCACCGGGGAGCTGTTTTTT.

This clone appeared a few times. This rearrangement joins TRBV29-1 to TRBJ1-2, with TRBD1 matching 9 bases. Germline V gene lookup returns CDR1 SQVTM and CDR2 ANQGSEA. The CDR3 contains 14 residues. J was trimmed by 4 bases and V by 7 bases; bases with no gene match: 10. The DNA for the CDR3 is TGCAGCGCACGTGGACAGGGGAGTCGCTATGGCTACACCTTC. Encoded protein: CSARGQGSRYGYTF.

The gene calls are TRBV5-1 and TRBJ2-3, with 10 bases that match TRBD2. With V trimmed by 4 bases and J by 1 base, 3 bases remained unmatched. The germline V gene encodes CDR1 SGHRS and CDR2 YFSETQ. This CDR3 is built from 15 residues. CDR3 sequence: CASSIGTSGTDTQYF. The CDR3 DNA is TGCGCCAGCAGCATCGGGACTAGCGGCACAGATACGCAGTATTTT.

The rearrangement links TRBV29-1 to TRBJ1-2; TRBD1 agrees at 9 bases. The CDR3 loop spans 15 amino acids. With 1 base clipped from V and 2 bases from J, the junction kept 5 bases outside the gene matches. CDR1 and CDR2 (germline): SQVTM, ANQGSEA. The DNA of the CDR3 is TGCAGCGTTGAAGGGGACAGGGACGGGAACTATGGCTACACCTTC. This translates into CSVEGDRDGNYGYTF.

CDR3: CASRRQGSGANVLTF. Written as DNA, the CDR3 is TGCGCCAGCAGACGACAGGGATCTGGGGCCAACGTCCTGACTTTC. This chain uses TRBV4-1 with TRBJ2-6; the match to TRBD1 covers 7 bases. The CDR3 loop spans 15 amino acids. J gave up 1 base and V 6 bases, and 3 bases lay outside the gene matches. CDR1 MGHRA and CDR2 YSYEKL come from the germline V gene.

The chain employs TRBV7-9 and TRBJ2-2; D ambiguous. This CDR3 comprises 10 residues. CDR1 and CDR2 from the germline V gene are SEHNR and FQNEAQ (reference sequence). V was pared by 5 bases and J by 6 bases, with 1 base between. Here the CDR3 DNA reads TGTGCCAGCAGCCCCGGGGAGCTGTTTTTT. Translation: CASSPGELFF. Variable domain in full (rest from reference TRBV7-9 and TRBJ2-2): DTGVSQNPRHKITKRGQNVTFRCDPISEHNRLYWYRQTLGQGPEFLTYFQNEAQLEKSRLLSDRFSAERPKGSFSTLEIQRTEQGDSAMYLCASSPGELFFGEGSRLTVL.

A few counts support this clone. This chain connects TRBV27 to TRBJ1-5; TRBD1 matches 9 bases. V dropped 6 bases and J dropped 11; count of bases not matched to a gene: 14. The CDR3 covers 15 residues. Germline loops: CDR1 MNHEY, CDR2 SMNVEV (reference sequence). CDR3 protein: CASRAGTGSGKTQHF. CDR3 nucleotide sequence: TGTGCCAGCAGGGCCGGGACAGGGTCGGGCAAGACCCAGCATTTT.

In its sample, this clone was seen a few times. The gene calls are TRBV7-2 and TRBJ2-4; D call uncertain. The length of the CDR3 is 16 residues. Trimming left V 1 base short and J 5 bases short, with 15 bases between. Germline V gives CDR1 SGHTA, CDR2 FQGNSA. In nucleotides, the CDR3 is TGTGCCAGCAGCTTAGTTCCAGTCGGGTCGGAAAACATTCAGTACTTC. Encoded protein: CASSLVPVGSENIQYF.

The chain's CDR3 is CASSQEGTANEKLFF. In DNA, the CDR3 is TGTGCCAGCAGCCAAGAGGGGACAGCGAACGAAAAACTGTTTTTT. The chain has TRBV4-2 and TRBJ1-4; 7 bases map to TRBD1. The CDR3 is made up of 15 amino acids. CDR1 is LGHNA and CDR2 is YNFKEQ in the germline V gene. V dropped 0 bases and J dropped 8; count of bases not matched to a gene: 6.

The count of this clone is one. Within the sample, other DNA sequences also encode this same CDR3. The CDR3 region has the DNA TGTGCCTGGAGTGTGGGGGGATCCTACGAGCAGTACTTC. This codes for CAWSVGGSYEQYF. This sequence joins TRBV30 and TRBJ2-7; a weak D match, TRBD2 (6 bases). V lost 0 bases and J 1 base, leaving 7 bases between the germline ends. The CDR3 runs to 13 residues. CDR1 and CDR2 from the germline V gene are GTSNPN and SVGIG (reference sequence).

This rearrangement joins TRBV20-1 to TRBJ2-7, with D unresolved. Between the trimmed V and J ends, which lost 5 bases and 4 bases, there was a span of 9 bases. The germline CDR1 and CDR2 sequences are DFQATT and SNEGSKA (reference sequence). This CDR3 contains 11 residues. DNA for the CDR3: TGCAGTGCTCTTGTGGAATACGAGCAGTACTTC. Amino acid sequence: CSALVEYEQYF.

This CDR3 reads CASSAPGGTSYEQYF. The CDR3 region has the DNA TGTGCCAGCAGTGCACCGGGCGGGACTAGCTACGAGCAGTACTTC. The V gene is TRBV25-1, the J gene TRBJ2-7, with 8 nucleotides matching TRBD2. The CDR3 sequence is 15 residues long. Germline CDR1 is MGHDK and CDR2 is SYGVNS. Trimming at V came to 4 bases and at J to 3 bases, leaving 8 bases not matched to a gene.

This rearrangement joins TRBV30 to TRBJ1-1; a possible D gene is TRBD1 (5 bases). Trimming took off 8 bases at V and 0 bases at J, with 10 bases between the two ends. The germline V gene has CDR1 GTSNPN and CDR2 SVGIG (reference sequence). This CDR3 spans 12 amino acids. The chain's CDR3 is CAARTMNTEAFF. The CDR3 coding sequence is TGTGCCGCCCGGACAATGAACACTGAAGCTTTCTTT. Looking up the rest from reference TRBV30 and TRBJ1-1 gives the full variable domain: SQTIHQWPATLVQPVGSPLSLECTVEGTSNPNLYWYRQAAGRGLQLLFYSVGIGQISSEVPQNLSASRPQDRQFILSSKKLLLSDSGFYLCAARTMNTEAFFGQGTRLTVV.